The rows below give T cell receptor beta chains drawn from one sample of a study of identical twins. TCRdb fed the 5' RACE reads into MiXCR, producing one record per CDR3 protein. The sample consists of about 190,000 distinct CDR3 sequences, about a sixth of them appearing once. The same data also contributed to another study, on T cells expressing NK-cell markers.

The sample taken for sequencing was CD8+ T cells sorted from blood. The source of these receptors is a woman between 18 and 29 years old in good health. CDR3s include the opening cysteine and the closing phenylalanine or tryptophan. The D gene is left open where the match is weak. A row's size may be missing; if present it is once, few, many or a size class.

TGTGCCAGCAGCTCCCCCGGGACAGGGAAAACCGGGGAGCTGTTTTTT CASSSPGTGKTGELFF few TRBV7-8 TRBD1 TRBJ2-2
TGCGCCAGCAGCTCAGGACAGGGGCCTGGCTACACCTTC CASSSGQGPGYTF few TRBV5-1 TRBD1 TRBJ1-2
TGTGCCAGCAGTTTAGGGACTACCAATGAGCAGTTCTTC CASSLGTTNEQFF many TRBV12-3/TRBV12-4 . TRBJ2-1
TGTGCCAGCAGCTTGACGGGACATGACTCCTACGAGCAGTACTTC CASSLTGHDSYEQYF few TRBV7-9 . TRBJ2-7
TGCGCCAGCAGCCAAGCGGTCACAGATACGCAGTATTTT CASSQAVTDTQYF . TRBV4-1 . TRBJ2-3
TGTGCCAGCAGCCCCGACAGGGGGAGTGAGCAGTACTTC CASSPDRGSEQYF few TRBV7-8 TRBD1 TRBJ2-7
TGTGCCAGCAGCTTAGATTTGCAGGGGACGAATGAAAAACTGTTTTTT CASSLDLQGTNEKLFF few TRBV7-9 . TRBJ1-4
TGTGCCAGCAGTGAAGCGCCCGTCGCAAATCGCGACGAGCAGTACTTC CASSEAPVANRDEQYF few TRBV2 . TRBJ2-7
TGTGCCAGCAGCCCCTCGGTCAGACATCAAACCTACAATGAGCAGTTCTTC CASSPSVRHQTYNEQFF . TRBV7-8 . TRBJ2-1
TGTGCCAGCAGCTTGGGGCGGGCCGCTAGCACAGATACGCAGTATTTT CASSLGRAASTDTQYF few TRBV5-5 . TRBJ2-3
TGCGCCAGCAGTGAGGGACTGGACTACAATGAGCAGTTCTTC CASSEGLDYNEQFF many TRBV10-1 . TRBJ2-1
TGTGCCAGCAGCGCTAGTCAGAGTAGCGGGACGTGGGAGCAGTACTTC CASSASQSSGTWEQYF once TRBV7-9 TRBD2 TRBJ2-7
TGTGCCAGCTCGTCAGATCCCAATGAAAAACTGTTTTTC CASSSDPNEKLFF once TRBV25-1 . TRBJ1-4
TGTGCCAGCAGTGATTATACGCAGTATTTT CASSDYTQYF . TRBV25-1 . TRBJ2-3
TGCGCCAGCAGTGAGGAAATCACAGGGACAGCCTTTAACTATGGCTACACCTTC CASSEEITGTAFNYGYTF few TRBV10-2 TRBD1 TRBJ1-2
TGTGCCAGCAGTGCGGCGGGACACAGCATATACGAGCAGTACTTC CASSAAGHSIYEQYF few TRBV2 . TRBJ2-7
TGCAGTGCCCGGAGGGCTGAAGCTTTCTTT CSARRAEAFF few TRBV20-1 . TRBJ1-1
TGCAGTGCTGGGTACGGGACCGCCGAAGCTTTCTTT CSAGYGTAEAFF . TRBV20-1 . TRBJ1-1
TGTGCCAGCAGCTTCCGAGGGGCTCTCACAGATACGCAGTATTTT CASSFRGALTDTQYF . TRBV7-3 . TRBJ2-3
TGTGCCAGTAGTTTTAGCGGGGGTTACGAAGATACGCAGTATTTT CASSFSGGYEDTQYF . TRBV19 TRBD2 TRBJ2-3
TGTGCCAGCAGTTTTATGGATGAGCAGTTCTTC CASSFMDEQFF . TRBV12-3/TRBV12-4 . TRBJ2-1
TGTGCCAGCAGTTTAACTAGCGCGAACACCGGGGAGCTGTTTTTT CASSLTSANTGELFF few TRBV6-2/TRBV6-3 TRBD2 TRBJ2-2
TGCAGTGCTCCTGACCAGAGAGTACAAGAGACCCAGTACTTC CSAPDQRVQETQYF . TRBV20-1 . TRBJ2-5
TGTGCCAGCAGCTTAGTCCGGGACTACCTTTTTGTTGAGGAGCAGTTCTTC CASSLVRDYLFVEEQFF . TRBV7-6 TRBD2 TRBJ2-1
TGCGCCAGCAGCCAAGATTGGAGTGACGCTGGTGAGCAGTTCTTC CASSQDWSDAGEQFF . TRBV4-3 . TRBJ2-1
TGTGCCAGCAGCCCCGGACTAGCGGGGGGGCCGATATGGACAGATACGCAGTATTTT CASSPGLAGGPIWTDTQYF few TRBV7-6 TRBD2 TRBJ2-3
TGTGCCACCTTTAGTTCCGGGACTCTCTATGGCTACACCTTC CATFSSGTLYGYTF . TRBV27 . TRBJ1-2